This T cell receptor (beta chain) was recorded in a study of human T cells and chemical hapten exposure. Study-level information: Among samples, TCR yields varied mainly because of small differences in pooled library volume.

This CDR3 has 13 residues. Germline CDR1 DFQATT, CDR2 SNEGSKA (reference sequence). The V and J ends lost 6 bases and 6 bases, in that order; junction bases with no gene match: 9. Separate cDNA molecules received unique molecular identifiers, which the library attached to them. Original handling: A per-sample median of about 100,000 TCRs was observed, with counts ranging from roughly 20,000 to 700,000. TCRdb re-derived calls from the RACE reads in MiXCR, one entry per CDR3 protein. It is TCRdb's table, rather than the study itself, that gives the V and J calls and clone size. Altogether some 50,000 distinct CDR3 sequences are present, over 3.5% being singletons, with the ten largest covering 1.5% to 2%. Time point indicated: healthy volunteer bleed at 2 weeks. The authors extracted total RNA from unfractionated whole blood. Many counts were recorded for this clonotype. Antigen: not known. Study-wide results and limits: TCRs above 1 in 1000 frequency stayed constant with DPC sensitization.

Sequencing was carried out using whole blood. The chain joins TRBV20-1 to TRBJ1-2, with TRBD1 matching over 8 bases. The sequence derives from a female donor in good health. Some clones in this sample may be carry-over from other donors' samples. DNA of the CDR3: TGCAGTGCCACGCAGGGGGCGCGCCATGGCTACACCTTC. Encoded protein: CSATQGARHGYTF.